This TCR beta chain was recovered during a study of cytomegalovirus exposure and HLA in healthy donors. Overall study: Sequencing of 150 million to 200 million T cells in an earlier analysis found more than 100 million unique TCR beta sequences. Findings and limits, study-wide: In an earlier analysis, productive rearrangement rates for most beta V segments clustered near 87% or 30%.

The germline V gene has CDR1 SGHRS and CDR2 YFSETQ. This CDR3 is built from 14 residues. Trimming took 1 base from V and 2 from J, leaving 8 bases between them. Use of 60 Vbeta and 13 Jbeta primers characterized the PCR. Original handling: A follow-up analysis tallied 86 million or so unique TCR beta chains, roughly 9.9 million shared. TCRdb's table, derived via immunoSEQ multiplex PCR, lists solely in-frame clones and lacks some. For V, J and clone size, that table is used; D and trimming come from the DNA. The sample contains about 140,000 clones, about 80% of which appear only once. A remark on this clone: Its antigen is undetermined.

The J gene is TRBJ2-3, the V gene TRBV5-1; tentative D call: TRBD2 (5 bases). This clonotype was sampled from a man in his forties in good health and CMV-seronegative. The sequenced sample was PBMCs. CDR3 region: CASSLSGITDTQYF. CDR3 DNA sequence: TGCGCCAGCAGCTTGTCGGGGATCACAGATACGCAGTATTTT.